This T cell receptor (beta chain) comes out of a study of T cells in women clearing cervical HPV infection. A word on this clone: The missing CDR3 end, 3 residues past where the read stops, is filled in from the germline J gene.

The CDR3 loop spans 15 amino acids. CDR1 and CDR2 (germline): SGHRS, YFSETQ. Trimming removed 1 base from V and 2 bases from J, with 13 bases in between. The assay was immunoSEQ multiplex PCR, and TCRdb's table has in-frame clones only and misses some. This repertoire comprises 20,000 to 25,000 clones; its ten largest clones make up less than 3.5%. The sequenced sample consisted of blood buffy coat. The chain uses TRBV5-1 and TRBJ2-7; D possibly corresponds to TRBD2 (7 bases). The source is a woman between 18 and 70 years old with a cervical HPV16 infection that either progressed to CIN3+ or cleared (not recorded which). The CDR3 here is CASSLRGGGPYEQYF. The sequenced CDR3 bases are TGCGCCAGCAGCTTGAGGGGGGGAGGCCCCTACGAG.